This T cell receptor (beta chain) appears in the sequencing data of a study of identical twins. A universal primer site was added by template switching, and unique molecular identifiers were carried by the cDNA. TCRdb recomputed calls from the 5' RACE reads with MiXCR, one row per CDR3 protein. This table has about 470,000 distinct CDR3 sequences, 24% appearing once. J gave up 4 bases and V 6 bases, and 11 bases lay outside the gene matches. The CDR3 spans 15 residues. On this clonotype itself: The antigen is not known.

No donor was unhealthy or non-Caucasian. Study-wide points: The authors noted that invariant MAIT and iNKT cells could partly confound zero-insertion analyses.

The sample was also linked to a second study, of T cells expressing NK-cell markers. Per that paper: The leading position in the CD3+CD56-NKG2C+ fraction of several donors also went to these clonotypes.

The chain has TRBV12-3 or TRBV12-4 and TRBJ2-7, with 8 bases that match TRBD2. The clonotype comes from a woman aged 18-29 years in good health. Sequencing was done on a sample of CD4+ T cells sorted from blood. DNA of the CDR3: TGTGCCAGCAGCACATTAGCGGGAAGTTTTTACGAGCAGTACTTC. It encodes CASSTLAGSFYEQYF.